The clone carrying this T cell receptor beta chain was recorded once. Assay used: immunoSEQ multiplex PCR; TCRdb lists only in-frame clones, some missing. The sample consists of approximately 730,000 clones, approximately 83% of them appearing once. The data stem from a study of shared T cell receptors in the human thymus. The germline V gene encodes CDR1 SGHDT and CDR2 YYEEEE. V was clipped by 0 bases and J by 0 bases; unmatched bases: 15. This CDR3 comprises 19 residues. This sample also belongs to another study, concerning human thymus T cells. That source adds: Corrective surgery for congenital heart defects was being performed on the healthy Finnish infants who were the donors. Surgeons resected thymus tissue during corrective heart surgery. Thymic and blood repertoires seemed to favor certain V and J genes. Related studies found that unrelated individuals share highly overlapping thymic repertoires.

The origin of this receptor is a girl under three years old with a congenital heart defect. This sequence joins TRBV5-6 and TRBJ2-7, with 7 bases that match TRBD2. Sequenced: thymocytes. CDR3 protein: CASSLERGTGTSVSYEQYF. The CDR3 DNA sequence: TGTGCCAGCAGCTTGGAGAGAGGGACCGGCACTAGCGTCTCCTACGAGCAGTACTTC.